The present T cell receptor beta chain was sequenced within a study of cytomegalovirus exposure and HLA in healthy donors. Trimming cost V 0 bases and J 11 bases, with 11 bases left between them. This CDR3 contains 12 residues. CDR1 and CDR2 from the germline V gene are SGHRS and YFSETQ. Assay used: immunoSEQ multiplex PCR; TCRdb lists only in-frame clones, some missing. The sample records more than 110,000 clones, around 88% being singletons. The chain uses TRBV5-1 and TRBJ1-1; D gene uncertain. The sequenced material came from PBMCs. This receptor was taken from a woman aged 18-29 years in good health and CMV-seropositive. The CDR3 reads CASSLAGERAFF. The DNA for the CDR3 is TGCGCCAGCAGCTTGGCTGGAGAGCGGGCTTTCTTT.